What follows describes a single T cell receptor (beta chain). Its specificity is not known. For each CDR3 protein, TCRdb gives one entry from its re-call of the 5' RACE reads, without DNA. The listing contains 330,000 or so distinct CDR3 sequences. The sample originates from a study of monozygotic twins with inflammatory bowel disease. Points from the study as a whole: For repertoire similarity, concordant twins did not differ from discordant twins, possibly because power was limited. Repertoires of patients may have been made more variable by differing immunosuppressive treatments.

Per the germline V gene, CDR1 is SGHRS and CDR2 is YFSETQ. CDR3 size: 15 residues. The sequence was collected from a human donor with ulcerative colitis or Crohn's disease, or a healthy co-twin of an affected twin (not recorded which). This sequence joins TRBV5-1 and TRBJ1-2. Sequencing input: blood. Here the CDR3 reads CASSLVEASPYGYTF.